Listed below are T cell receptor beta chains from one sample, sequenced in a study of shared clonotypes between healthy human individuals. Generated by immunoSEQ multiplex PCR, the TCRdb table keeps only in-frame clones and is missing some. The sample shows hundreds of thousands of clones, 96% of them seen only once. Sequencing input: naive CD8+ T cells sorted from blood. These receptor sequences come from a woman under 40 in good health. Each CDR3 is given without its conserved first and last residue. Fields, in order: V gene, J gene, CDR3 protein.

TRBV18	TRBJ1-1	ASSPPFAAEAF
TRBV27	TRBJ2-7	ASSPRTVGEQY
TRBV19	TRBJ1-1	ASSIWGSTEAF
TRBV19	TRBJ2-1	ASSILGRKPGTSGTNEQF
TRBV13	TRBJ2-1	ASSSDYEQF
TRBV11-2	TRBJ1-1	ASSLGPEANTEAF
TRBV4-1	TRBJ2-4	ASSQDWDRGEQY
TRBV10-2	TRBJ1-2	ASSPTGTPNYGYT
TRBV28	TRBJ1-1	ASNPRWEMNTEAF
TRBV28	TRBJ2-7	ASTPMGGAPSYEQY
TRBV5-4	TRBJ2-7	ASSLGLYEQY
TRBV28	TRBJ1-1	ASSLRGSDTEAF
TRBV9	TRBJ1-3	ASSPEAGLSGNTIY
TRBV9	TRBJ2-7	ASSVGLAGTYEQY
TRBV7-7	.	ASSLATASEQY
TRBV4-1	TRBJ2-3	ASSQGGTSTDTQY
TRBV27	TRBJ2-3	ASSEGLATTDTQY
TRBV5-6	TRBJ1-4	ASSTGPEKLF
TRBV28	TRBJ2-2	ASSFAGGTGELF
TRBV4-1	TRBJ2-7	ASSQGTSGTYEQY
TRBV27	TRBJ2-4	ASSLTSGVAKNIQY
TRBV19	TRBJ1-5	ASSIDGTGNQPQH
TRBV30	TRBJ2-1	AWSPGLAGEVYEDEQF
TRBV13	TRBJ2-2	ASKAGAMNTGELF
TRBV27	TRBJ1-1	ASREAANTEAF
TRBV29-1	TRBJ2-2	SVRGWLGNTGELF
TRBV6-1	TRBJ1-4	ASSEDRGREKLF
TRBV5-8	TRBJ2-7	ASSSAWDRSYEQY
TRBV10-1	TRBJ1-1	ASSETPANTEAF
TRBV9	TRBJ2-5	ASSVGRLGEETQY
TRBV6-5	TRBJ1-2	ASKAMKDYGYT
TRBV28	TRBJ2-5	ASKTRWTALQETQY
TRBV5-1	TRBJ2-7	ASRYGTGTDEQY
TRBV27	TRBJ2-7	ASSLSSGVGGEQY
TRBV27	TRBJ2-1	ASRSNNEQF
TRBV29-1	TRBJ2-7	SVESRRGSYEQY
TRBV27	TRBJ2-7	ASSNGGRTYEQY
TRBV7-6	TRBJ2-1	ASRRSGSEVDEQF
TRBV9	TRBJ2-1	ASSPGGGASNEQF
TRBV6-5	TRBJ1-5	ASSPETGFFEPQH
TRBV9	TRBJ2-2	ASTGQGTGELF
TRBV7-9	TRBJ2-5	ASSLTGALETQY
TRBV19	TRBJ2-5	ASRLEWGDEETQY
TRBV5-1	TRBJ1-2	ASSLVGGSNYGYT
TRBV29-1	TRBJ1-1	SVERMNTEAF
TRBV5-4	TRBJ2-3	ASSNSGSTADTQY
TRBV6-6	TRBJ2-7	ASESTETYEQY
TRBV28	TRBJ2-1	ASSFGAGWEPSYNEQF
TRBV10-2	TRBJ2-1	ASSSNSDRSSYNEQF
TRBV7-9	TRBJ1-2	ASSSSGTNYGYT
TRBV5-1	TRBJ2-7	ASSSSFSGSYDYEQY
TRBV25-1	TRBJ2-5	ASSETGPSGQETQY